This is a list of T cell receptor beta chains from one sample in a study of blood T cell repertoires in COVID-19. The assay was immunoSEQ multiplex PCR, and TCRdb's table has in-frame clones only and misses some. The sample has under 130,000 clones; 80% to 90% are singletons. Material: peripheral blood. The source of these receptors is a woman at least 80 years old with acute or convalescent COVID-19. Each CDR3 is given with its conserved first and last residue. Each record gives: J gene, D gene, V gene, clone size, CDR3 DNA, CDR3 protein. The D gene is left open where the match is weak. The size entry is marked missing in some rows and otherwise reads once, few, many or a size class.

J gene: TRBJ2-2; D gene: TRBD1; V gene: TRBV9; clone size: NA; CDR3 DNA: TGTGCCAGCAGCGCCGGGACAGGGACCTCCGGGGAGCTGTTTTTT; CDR3 protein: CASSAGTGTSGELFF
J gene: TRBJ2-1; D gene: TRBD2; V gene: TRBV7-7; clone size: NA; CDR3 DNA: TGTGCCAGCAGCCCCAGGCGGGGGGGCCAATATGAGCAGTTCTTC; CDR3 protein: CASSPRRGGQYEQFF
J gene: TRBJ1-2; D gene: NA; V gene: TRBV29-1; clone size: NA; CDR3 DNA: TGCAGCGTTGTAGGAGGGGCTCCTTTCTATGGCTACACCTTC; CDR3 protein: CSVVGGAPFYGYTF
J gene: TRBJ2-1; D gene: TRBD2; V gene: TRBV7-2; clone size: NA; CDR3 DNA: TGTGCCAGCAGCTTAGTATCGAGCGGGGGGTACAATGAGCAGTTCTTC; CDR3 protein: CASSLVSSGGYNEQFF
J gene: TRBJ1-4; D gene: TRBD1; V gene: TRBV30; clone size: NA; CDR3 DNA: TGTGCCTTACAGGGGGATAATGAAAAACTGTTTTTT; CDR3 protein: CALQGDNEKLFF
J gene: TRBJ1-2; D gene: NA; V gene: TRBV7-3; clone size: once; CDR3 DNA: TGTGCCAGCAGCTTAACGGGGGGACCCAACTATGGCTACACCTTC; CDR3 protein: CASSLTGGPNYGYTF
J gene: TRBJ2-1; D gene: TRBD1; V gene: TRBV5-1; clone size: few; CDR3 DNA: TGCGCCAGCAGCTCGATGACAGGGGGCTACAATGAGCAGTTCTTC; CDR3 protein: CASSSMTGGYNEQFF
J gene: TRBJ1-6; D gene: NA; V gene: TRBV15; clone size: NA; CDR3 DNA: TGTGCCACCGGAGACCGCGGGCCGACCTATAATTCACCCCTCCACTTT; CDR3 protein: CATGDRGPTYNSPLHF
J gene: TRBJ2-2; D gene: TRBD2; V gene: TRBV3-1/TRBV3-2; clone size: NA; CDR3 DNA: TGTGCCAGCCGGGGGACTAGCGGGGTTGTCGGGGAGCTGTTTTTT; CDR3 protein: CASRGTSGVVGELFF
J gene: TRBJ1-2; D gene: NA; V gene: TRBV4-1; clone size: NA; CDR3 DNA: TGCGCCAGCAGCCAAGAACAATCGGGATACTATGGCTACACCTTC; CDR3 protein: CASSQEQSGYYGYTF
J gene: TRBJ2-1; D gene: TRBD2; V gene: TRBV7-6; clone size: NA; CDR3 DNA: TGTGCCAGCAGCTTAGTGGGTCTAGCGGGGGGTGGTGAGCAGTTCTTC; CDR3 protein: CASSLVGLAGGGEQFF
J gene: TRBJ2-3; D gene: NA; V gene: TRBV5-1; clone size: once; CDR3 DNA: TGCGCCAGCAGCCGTAGAGGACAGAACACAGATACGCAGTATTTT; CDR3 protein: CASSRRGQNTDTQYF
J gene: TRBJ2-1; D gene: TRBD2; V gene: TRBV19; clone size: NA; CDR3 DNA: TGTGCCAGTTGTAGCGGGGCCCCCTACAATGAGCAGTTCTTC; CDR3 protein: CASCSGAPYNEQFF
J gene: TRBJ2-1; D gene: NA; V gene: TRBV6-5; clone size: NA; CDR3 DNA: TGTGCCAGCAGTTACCTCCGTGACAATGAGCAGTTCTTC; CDR3 protein: CASSYLRDNEQFF
J gene: TRBJ1-2; D gene: NA; V gene: TRBV30; clone size: NA; CDR3 DNA: TGTGCCTGGAGTACAGCTCCCACGAGTCTTGGCTACACCTTC; CDR3 protein: CAWSTAPTSLGYTF
J gene: TRBJ1-1; D gene: NA; V gene: TRBV3-1/TRBV3-2; clone size: NA; CDR3 DNA: TGTGCCAGCAGACACCGGGCCGGGGACATGGGCACTGAAGCTTTCTTT; CDR3 protein: CASRHRAGDMGTEAFF
J gene: TRBJ2-7; D gene: TRBD1; V gene: TRBV7-9; clone size: NA; CDR3 DNA: TGTGCCAGCAGCTTTGGCGGGGACAGGGCCTACGAGCAGTACTTC; CDR3 protein: CASSFGGDRAYEQYF
J gene: TRBJ1-4; D gene: NA; V gene: TRBV2; clone size: NA; CDR3 DNA: TGTGCCAGCAGTGAAAGTCAGTCTCCTGAAAAACTGTTTTTT; CDR3 protein: CASSESQSPEKLFF
J gene: TRBJ2-7; D gene: NA; V gene: TRBV30; clone size: NA; CDR3 DNA: TGTGCCTGGATTACGGGACCAGCGGGCGAGCAGTACTTC; CDR3 protein: CAWITGPAGEQYF
J gene: TRBJ2-1; D gene: TRBD2; V gene: TRBV4-1; clone size: NA; CDR3 DNA: TGCGCCAGCAGCCAAGAAACTAGCGGGAGCTCCTACAATGAGCAGTTCTTC; CDR3 protein: CASSQETSGSSYNEQFF
J gene: TRBJ2-2; D gene: NA; V gene: TRBV29-1; clone size: once; CDR3 DNA: TGCAGCGTGCCAGGGGCCGACACCGGGGAGCTGTTTTTT; CDR3 protein: CSVPGADTGELFF
J gene: TRBJ1-3; D gene: TRBD1; V gene: TRBV19; clone size: NA; CDR3 DNA: TGTGCCAGTAGTACCCAGACAGGGAACGACGACACCATATATTTT; CDR3 protein: CASSTQTGNDDTIYF
J gene: TRBJ2-7; D gene: NA; V gene: TRBV7-9; clone size: NA; CDR3 DNA: TGTGCCAGCAGCCCCTGGGGGGAGTCAAGGTTCTCCTACGAGCAGTACTTC; CDR3 protein: CASSPWGESRFSYEQYF
J gene: TRBJ1-5; D gene: NA; V gene: TRBV24-1; clone size: NA; CDR3 DNA: TGTGCCACCAGTGATTTAGGGGCCGGGACAATAGGTCATAGCAATCAGCCCCAGCATTTT; CDR3 protein: CATSDLGAGTIGHSNQPQHF
J gene: TRBJ1-6; D gene: NA; V gene: TRBV3-1/TRBV3-2; clone size: NA; CDR3 DNA: TGTGCCAGCAGCCAAGCAGGGTATTATTCACCCCTCCACTTT; CDR3 protein: CASSQAGYYSPLHF
J gene: TRBJ2-3; D gene: NA; V gene: TRBV5-1; clone size: NA; CDR3 DNA: TGCGCCAGCAGCTCCTCGGGACAAAACACAGATACGCAGTATTTT; CDR3 protein: CASSSSGQNTDTQYF
J gene: TRBJ2-2; D gene: NA; V gene: TRBV9; clone size: NA; CDR3 DNA: TGTGCCAGCAGCGTAGCTTTAATGGGACTCGAGAACACCGGGGAGCTGTTTTTT; CDR3 protein: CASSVALMGLENTGELFF
J gene: TRBJ2-2; D gene: NA; V gene: TRBV7-6; clone size: few; CDR3 DNA: TGTGCCAGCAGCCCCCAGGGGTTGGGGGCCGGGGAGCTGTTTTTT; CDR3 protein: CASSPQGLGAGELFF
J gene: TRBJ2-2; D gene: NA; V gene: TRBV12-3/TRBV12-4; clone size: NA; CDR3 DNA: TGTGCCAGCAGCAAGGGGTTTCCCGGGGAGCTGTTTTTT; CDR3 protein: CASSKGFPGELFF
J gene: TRBJ1-4; D gene: NA; V gene: TRBV3-1/TRBV3-2; clone size: NA; CDR3 DNA: TGTGCCAGCAGCCAAACTCCGGAGAGCGGAAAACTGTTTTTT; CDR3 protein: CASSQTPESGKLFF
J gene: TRBJ2-7; D gene: NA; V gene: TRBV5-5; clone size: NA; CDR3 DNA: TGTGCCAGCAGCTCTTATGCGTCCTACGAGCAGTACTTC; CDR3 protein: CASSSYASYEQYF
J gene: TRBJ2-7; D gene: NA; V gene: TRBV4-2; clone size: NA; CDR3 DNA: TGTGCCAGCAGCCAAGGAGGTTGGAAGGATTTCTACGAGCAGTACTTC; CDR3 protein: CASSQGGWKDFYEQYF
J gene: TRBJ2-3; D gene: NA; V gene: TRBV6-5; clone size: NA; CDR3 DNA: TGTGCCAGCAGGCGGGTCTCGGACGGAGATACGCAGTATTTT; CDR3 protein: CASRRVSDGDTQYF
J gene: TRBJ1-6; D gene: NA; V gene: TRBV5-1; clone size: NA; CDR3 DNA: TGCGCCAGCAGCTTGGGTGGGGACAATAATTCACCCCTCCACTTT; CDR3 protein: CASSLGGDNNSPLHF
J gene: TRBJ1-4; D gene: NA; V gene: TRBV6-5; clone size: NA; CDR3 DNA: TGTGCCAGCAGTTACTCGGGAGGGGACCCTTGGGAAAAACTGTTTTTT; CDR3 protein: CASSYSGGDPWEKLFF
J gene: TRBJ1-1; D gene: TRBD1; V gene: TRBV5-1; clone size: NA; CDR3 DNA: TGCGCCAGCAGCGATGACAGGGGGGTTTCGGGGAACACTGAAGCTTTCTTT; CDR3 protein: CASSDDRGVSGNTEAFF
J gene: TRBJ2-2; D gene: TRBD1; V gene: TRBV24-1; clone size: NA; CDR3 DNA: TGTGCCACCAGTGAGACAGGGGTGGGCACCGGGGAGCTGTTTTTT; CDR3 protein: CATSETGVGTGELFF
J gene: TRBJ2-2; D gene: NA; V gene: TRBV7-2; clone size: once; CDR3 DNA: TGTGCCAGCAGCCAGGGGATGTTGTTCACCGGGGAGCTGTTTTTT; CDR3 protein: CASSQGMLFTGELFF
J gene: TRBJ1-1; D gene: NA; V gene: TRBV28; clone size: NA; CDR3 DNA: TGTGCCAGCAGTTTAGGGCCTAGGGGCGCTGAAGCTTTCTTT; CDR3 protein: CASSLGPRGAEAFF
J gene: TRBJ2-7; D gene: NA; V gene: TRBV2; clone size: NA; CDR3 DNA: TGTGCCAGCAGGGCACAGGGCTACGAGCAGTACTTC; CDR3 protein: CASRAQGYEQYF
J gene: TRBJ2-7; D gene: NA; V gene: TRBV19; clone size: NA; CDR3 DNA: TGTGCCAGTAGTATTCGGTGGGCCGAACCCGAGCAGTACTTC; CDR3 protein: CASSIRWAEPEQYF
J gene: TRBJ2-3; D gene: TRBD2; V gene: TRBV5-1; clone size: NA; CDR3 DNA: TGCGCCAGCAGACCCGGGACTAGCGGGGACACAGATACGCAGTATTTT; CDR3 protein: CASRPGTSGDTDTQYF
J gene: TRBJ2-3; D gene: TRBD2; V gene: TRBV4-1; clone size: NA; CDR3 DNA: TGCGCCAGCAGCCCCTCGCAGCGGGATTACACAGATACGCAGTATTTT; CDR3 protein: CASSPSQRDYTDTQYF
J gene: TRBJ1-2; D gene: NA; V gene: TRBV19; clone size: once; CDR3 DNA: TGTGCCAGTACCAATCTTGGAGGCTATGGCTACACCTTC; CDR3 protein: CASTNLGGYGYTF
J gene: TRBJ2-2; D gene: TRBD1; V gene: TRBV9; clone size: NA; CDR3 DNA: TGTGCCAGCAGCGTCGACAGGGGGCAGAACTCCGGGGAGCTGTTTTTT; CDR3 protein: CASSVDRGQNSGELFF
J gene: TRBJ1-4; D gene: NA; V gene: TRBV6-5; clone size: NA; CDR3 DNA: TGTGCCAGCAGGTGGCAGGAAGCAACTAATGAAAAACTGTTTTTT; CDR3 protein: CASRWQEATNEKLFF
J gene: TRBJ2-1; D gene: TRBD2; V gene: TRBV3-1/TRBV3-2; clone size: NA; CDR3 DNA: TGTGCCACAGCGGGGGTCGCCTACAATGAGCAGTTCTTC; CDR3 protein: CATAGVAYNEQFF
J gene: TRBJ1-4; D gene: NA; V gene: TRBV7-9; clone size: few; CDR3 DNA: TGTGCCAGCAGCTACCGCCCGCTGCGGAATGAAAAACTGTTTTTT; CDR3 protein: CASSYRPLRNEKLFF
J gene: TRBJ2-1; D gene: NA; V gene: TRBV7-6; clone size: few; CDR3 DNA: TGTGCCAGCAGCTTATGGGGCGGCCGTCCAAACAATGAGCAGTTCTTC; CDR3 protein: CASSLWGGRPNNEQFF
J gene: TRBJ2-5; D gene: TRBD1; V gene: TRBV5-4; clone size: NA; CDR3 DNA: TGTGCCAGCAGTCGACCGGGACAGGGGGTGGAGACCCAGTACTTC; CDR3 protein: CASSRPGQGVETQYF
J gene: TRBJ2-7; D gene: NA; V gene: TRBV27; clone size: few; CDR3 DNA: TGTGCCAGCAGTTCGAACAGGGTTGCCTACGAGCAGTACTTC; CDR3 protein: CASSSNRVAYEQYF
J gene: TRBJ2-5; D gene: TRBD2; V gene: TRBV5-1; clone size: few; CDR3 DNA: TGCGCCAGCAGCCCAAACTTAGCGGGGGGGAAAGAGACCCAGTACTTC; CDR3 protein: CASSPNLAGGKETQYF
J gene: TRBJ2-6; D gene: TRBD1; V gene: TRBV4-2; clone size: NA; CDR3 DNA: TGTGCCAGCAGCCCCAGGACAGGGAACTCTGGGGCCAACGTCCTGACTTTC; CDR3 protein: CASSPRTGNSGANVLTF